Given below is one T cell receptor beta chain in context. Trimming removed 1 base from V and 0 bases from J, with 13 bases in between. The germline CDR1 and CDR2 sequences are MGHRA and YSYEKL. The CDR3 totals 17 residues. This entry is derived from a study of blood T cells in healthy people across ages. Primed by a sample-barcoded 5' primer and a J-beta primer mix, a second PCR proceeded for about 7 to 11 cycles. Every molecule of cDNA carried a tag from a template-switch adaptor with 12 random nucleotides. TCRdb called the 5' RACE reads again in MiXCR, with one record for every CDR3 protein. This table holds roughly 1,800,000 distinct CDR3 sequences, less than 50% found once.

J is TRBJ1-5 and V is TRBV4-1; D might be TRBD1 (6 bases). This TCR derives from a woman aged 40 to 49 in good health. Sequenced: blood. CDR3 in amino acids: CASSQVGAGVSNQPQHF. The CDR3 DNA is TGCGCCAGCAGCCAAGTTGGGGCAGGGGTTAGCAATCAGCCCCAGCATTTT.